Below, 6 T cell receptor beta chains from the same sample are listed, as sequenced in a study of CD8+ T cells in alopecia areata listed by TCRdb under 2018. Library generation was performed with the immunoSEQ multiplex PCR assay. RNA was extracted from all samples and reverse transcribed into cDNA, which served as template for TCR sequencing. This is the immuneACCESS table as TCRdb keeps it, with only in-frame sequences that have V and J called. A part of the clones is gone; compared with another copy, unresolved V genes explain less than half, and the rest is unexplained. Here the sample has approximately 91,000 clones; nearly 45% occur a single time. 0.7% to 0.95% of the sample rests with the top ten. Sequencing input: CD4+ T cells sorted from blood. The receptors were sampled from a human donor with alopecia areata.

This chain's CDR3 is CASSFATNEQFF. The CDR3 DNA is TGTGCCAGCAGCTTCGCCACCAATGAGCAGTTCTTC. The V gene is TRBV5-6, the J gene TRBJ2-1; unclear D gene. The germline CDR1 and CDR2 sequences are SGHDT and YYEEEE. CDR3 size: 12 residues. Trimming cost V 2 bases and J 6 bases, with 6 bases left between them.

The chain recombines TRBV28 with TRBJ2-4, with TRBD1 as a possible D gene (5 bases). The CDR3 consists of 15 residues. Germline V gene data show CDR1 as MDHEN and CDR2 as SYDVKM. The germline V and J ends were trimmed by 6 bases and 0 bases, with 12 bases remaining between them. The CDR3 bases are TGTGCCAGCAGCAGGGCCCCTTTAGCCAAAAACATTCAGTACTTC. Residues: CASSRAPLAKNIQYF. Full variable domain (missing parts from reference TRBV28 and TRBJ2-4): DVKVTQSSRYLVKRTGEKVFLECVQDMDHENMFWYRQDPGLGLRLIYFSYDVKMKEKGDIPEGYSVSREKKERFSLILESASTNQTSMYLCASSRAPLAKNIQYFGAGTRLSVL.

The chain recombines TRBV5-6 with TRBJ2-7, with no clear D. Deletions cut 4 bases from V and 2 bases from J, with 13 bases between. CDR1 is SGHDT, CDR2 YYEEEE, per germline. The CDR3 has 14 residues. The CDR3: CASSLLAVPYEQYF. In DNA form, the CDR3 reads TGTGCCAGCAGCCTCCTGGCAGTCCCCTACGAGCAGTACTTC.

A few counts support this clone. This rearrangement joins TRBV2 to TRBJ2-1; a possible D gene is TRBD1 (6 bases). CDR1 is SNHLY and CDR2 is FYNNEI in the germline V gene. Deletions cut 4 bases from V and 8 bases from J, with 12 bases between. This CDR3 region has 13 residues. The DNA of the CDR3 is TGTGCCAGCAGTGTTCAGGGGAGAGATGAGCAGTTCTTC. As protein: CASSVQGRDEQFF.

This clone was seen only a few times. The chain links TRBV29-1 to TRBJ2-2, with D maybe TRBD2 (6 bases). Germline CDR1 is SQVTM and CDR2 is ANQGSEA. Trimming cost V 4 bases and J 1 base, with 10 bases left between them. The CDR3 consists of 14 residues. CDR3 in amino acids: CSVVRDRNTGELFF. In nucleotides, the CDR3 is TGCAGCGTTGTGCGGGATAGGAACACCGGGGAGCTGTTTTTT.

This sequence joins TRBV29-1 and TRBJ2-1, with D perhaps TRBD1 or TRBD2 (6 bases each). Germline assignment: CDR1 SQVTM and CDR2 ANQGSEA. The CDR3 runs 13 residues. The CDR3 is CVIGGHRWNEQFF. CDR3 nucleotides: TGCGTCATCGGGGGCCACCGATGGAATGAGCAGTTCTTC.